A single sample is the source of the 3 T cell receptor beta chains below, sequenced in a study of blood T cell repertoires in COVID-19. Produced via immunoSEQ multiplex PCR; TCRdb's table is partial and in-frame only. The table records 110,000 to 150,000 clones, around 79% of them present only once. The sample taken for sequencing was peripheral blood. Every receptor here comes from a woman in her 70s with COVID-19, enrolled during active disease.

The rearrangement links TRBV7-6 to TRBJ1-1; D possibly corresponds to TRBD1 (6 bases). The CDR3 has 16 amino acids. Trimming pared 5 bases from V and 10 bases from J, leaving 26 bases between. In germline, CDR1 is SGHVS, CDR2 FNYEAQ. The DNA of the CDR3 is TGTGCCAGCAGCCCACTGGGAGGGGGAGCAGCAGACGGAGCTTTCTTT. This translates into CASSPLGGGAADGAFF.

This clone occurred once. V usage is TRBV14 and J usage is TRBJ2-5, with D possibly TRBD2 on 6 matching bases. Germline loops: CDR1 SGHDN, CDR2 FVKESK. The CDR3 sequence is 15 residues long. V dropped 5 bases and J dropped 4 bases, with 17 bases sitting between them. In DNA form, the CDR3 reads TGTGCCAGCAGCGAGGGAGGACTCGCGGGAGAGACCCAGTACTTC. Translation: CASSEGGLAGETQYF.

Concerning this clone: Other DNA sequences in the same sample also yield this CDR3. V usage is TRBV9 and J usage is TRBJ2-2; 8 bases are a match to TRBD1. The V gene's germline CDR1 is SGDLS and CDR2 YYNGEE. The CDR3 loop spans 16 amino acids. The V segment lost 0 bases and the J segment 3 bases; nucleotides outside the gene matches: 4. CDR3 in DNA: TGTGCCAGCAGCGTAGTGTCAGGGGGCGACACCGGGGAGCTGTTTTTT. As protein: CASSVVSGGDTGELFF. The variable domain in full, completed from reference TRBV9 and TRBJ2-2, reads DSGVTQTPKHLITATGQRVTLRCSPRSGDLSVYWYQQSLDQGLQFLIQYYNGEERAKGNILERFSAQQFPDLHSELNLSSLELGDSALYFCASSVVSGGDTGELFFGEGSRLTVL.